This T cell receptor beta chain appears in the sequencing data of a study of shared clonotypes between healthy human individuals. In the naive CD8 group, cells lacked CD45RO and were positively selected for CCR7, so terminally differentiated effector memory CD45RA+ cells were left out. The trim removed 4 bases at V and 4 bases at J, leaving 10 bases unmatched. Germline CDR1 and CDR2: SGDLS and YYNGEE. This CDR3 has 15 amino acids. TCRdb's table, derived via immunoSEQ multiplex PCR, lists solely in-frame clones and lacks some. Found here are around 2,000,000 clones, roughly 95% of them singletons; the top ten hold about 1.1%. Study-wide points: Clonotype sharing across donors was expected to vary with sequencing depth.

This clone was recorded once. The antigen remains unidentified. This clonotype was sampled from a man aged 18 to 30 in good health. The rearrangement uses TRBV9 and TRBJ2-7; 8 bases line up with TRBD1. The specimen was naive CD8+ T cells sorted from blood. CDR3 bases: TGTGCCAGCAGCACCTCCCCGGGACAGGAGTACGAGCAGTACTTC. It translates to CASSTSPGQEYEQYF.